This TCR beta chain was captured in a study of blood T cell repertoires in COVID-19. Study summary: The cDNA or gDNA used as material had been derived from T cells, B-cell-depleted T cells, or PBMCs.

The repertoire was sequenced with immunoSEQ multiplex PCR; TCRdb's copy has only in-frame clones and lacks some. The sample holds 250,000 to 400,000 clones, roughly nine tenths seen once. Cohort assignment relied on participant-reported clinical history. For recovered donors of Cohort 3, there were two negative PCRs, clearance, or symptom resolution. The sequence was collected from a man in his sixties who had recovered from COVID-19. Material for sequencing was PBMCs or T cells enriched from blood (not recorded which).

CDR3 sequence: CASSSTSGTKNEQYF. The DNA of the CDR3 is TGCGCCAGCAGCTCTACTAGCGGAACTAAAAACGAGCAGTACTTC. The chain employs TRBV5-1 and TRBJ2-7; 8 bases align to TRBD2. V was pared by 3 bases and J by 5 bases, with 10 bases of the junction left unmatched. Germline values: CDR1 SGHRS, CDR2 YFSETQ. The CDR3 is 15 residues long.